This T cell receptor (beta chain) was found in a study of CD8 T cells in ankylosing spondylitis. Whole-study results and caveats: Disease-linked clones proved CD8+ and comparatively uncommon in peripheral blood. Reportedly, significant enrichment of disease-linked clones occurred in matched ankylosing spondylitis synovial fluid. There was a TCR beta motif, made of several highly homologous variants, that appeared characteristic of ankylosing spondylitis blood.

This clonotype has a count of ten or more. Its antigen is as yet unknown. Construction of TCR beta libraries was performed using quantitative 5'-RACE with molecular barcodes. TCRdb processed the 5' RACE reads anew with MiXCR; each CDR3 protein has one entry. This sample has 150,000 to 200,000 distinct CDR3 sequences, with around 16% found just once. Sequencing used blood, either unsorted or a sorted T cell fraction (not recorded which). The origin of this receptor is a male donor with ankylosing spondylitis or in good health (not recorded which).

The CDR3 loop is CASSPGDRDFGNTIYF. As DNA, the CDR3 is TGCGCCAGCAGCCCCGGTGACAGGGATTTTGGAAACACCATATATTTT. The chain has TRBV5-1 and TRBJ1-3; 7 bases line up with TRBD1. The J segment lost 3 bases and the V segment lost 4 bases, leaving 10 bases of the junction unmatched. Germline CDR1 SGHRS, CDR2 YFSETQ. The CDR3 runs to 16 residues.